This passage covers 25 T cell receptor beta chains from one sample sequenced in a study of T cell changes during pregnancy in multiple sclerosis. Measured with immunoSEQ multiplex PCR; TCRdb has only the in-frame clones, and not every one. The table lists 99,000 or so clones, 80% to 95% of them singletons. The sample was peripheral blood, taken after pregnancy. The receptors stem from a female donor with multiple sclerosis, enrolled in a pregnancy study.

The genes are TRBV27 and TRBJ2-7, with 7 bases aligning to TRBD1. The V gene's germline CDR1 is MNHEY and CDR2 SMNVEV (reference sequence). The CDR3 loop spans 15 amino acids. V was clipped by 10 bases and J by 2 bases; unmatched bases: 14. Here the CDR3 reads CATRSTGAYPYEQYF. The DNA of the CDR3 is TGTGCCACCAGAAGTACAGGGGCCTACCCCTACGAGCAGTACTTC.

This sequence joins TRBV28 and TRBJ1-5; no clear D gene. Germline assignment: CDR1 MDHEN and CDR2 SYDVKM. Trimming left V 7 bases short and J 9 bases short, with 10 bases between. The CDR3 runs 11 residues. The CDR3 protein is CASTDLWPQHF. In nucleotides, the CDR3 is TGTGCCAGCACTGACTTGTGGCCCCAGCATTTT.

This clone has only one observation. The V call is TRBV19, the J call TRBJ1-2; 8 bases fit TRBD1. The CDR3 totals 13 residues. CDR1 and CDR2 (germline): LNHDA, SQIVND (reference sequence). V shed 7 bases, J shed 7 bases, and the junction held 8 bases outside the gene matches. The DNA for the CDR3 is TGTGCCAGTACCCCTCAGGGGGCGGCTGGCTACACCTTC. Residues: CASTPQGAAGYTF.

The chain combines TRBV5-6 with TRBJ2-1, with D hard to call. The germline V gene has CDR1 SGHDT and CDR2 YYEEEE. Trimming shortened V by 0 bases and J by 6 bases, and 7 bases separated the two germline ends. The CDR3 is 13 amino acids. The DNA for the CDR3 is TGTGCCAGCAGCTTGGGCACCAGCAATGAGCAGTTCTTC. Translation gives CASSLGTSNEQFF.

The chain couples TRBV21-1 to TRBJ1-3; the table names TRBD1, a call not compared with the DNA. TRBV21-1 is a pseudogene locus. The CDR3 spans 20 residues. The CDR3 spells CASSKVSTNRGGNSGNTIYF. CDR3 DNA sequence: TGTGCCAGCAGCAAAGTATCGACAAACAGGGGAGGAAACTCTGGAAACACCATATATTTT.

The CDR3 DNA reads TGCAGTGCTTTCGACAATAATGAGCAGTACTTC. It yields the protein CSAFDNNEQYF. The chain carries TRBV20-1 and TRBJ2-7; D not certain. Trimming stripped 5 bases from V and 7 bases from J, with 12 bases between. CDR3 length: 11 amino acids. The germline gives CDR1 DFQATT, CDR2 SNEGSKA (reference sequence).

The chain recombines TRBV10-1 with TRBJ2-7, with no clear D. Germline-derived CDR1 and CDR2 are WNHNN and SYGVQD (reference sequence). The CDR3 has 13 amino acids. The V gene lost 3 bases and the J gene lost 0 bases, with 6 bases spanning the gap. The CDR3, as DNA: TGCGCCAGCAGTGACCTAAGCTCCTACGAGCAGTACTTC. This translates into CASSDLSSYEQYF.

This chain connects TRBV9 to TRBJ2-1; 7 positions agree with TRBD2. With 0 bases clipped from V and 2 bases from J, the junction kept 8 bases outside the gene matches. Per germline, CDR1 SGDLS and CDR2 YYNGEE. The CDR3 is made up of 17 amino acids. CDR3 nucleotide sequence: TGTGCCAGCAGCGTAGTGGCTAGCGGAAACCCCTACAATGAGCAGTTCTTC. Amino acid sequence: CASSVVASGNPYNEQFF.

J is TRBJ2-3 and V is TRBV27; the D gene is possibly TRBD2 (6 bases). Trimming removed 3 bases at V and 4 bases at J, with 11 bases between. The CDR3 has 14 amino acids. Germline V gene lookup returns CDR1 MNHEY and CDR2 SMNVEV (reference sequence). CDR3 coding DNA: TGTGCCAGCAGTTTCGCGGGGAGGTCAGATACGCAGTATTTT. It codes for CASSFAGRSDTQYF.

CDR3 protein: CASSPNTDTQYF. The DNA of the CDR3 is TGTGCCAGCAGTCCCAACACAGATACGCAGTATTTT. The gene calls are TRBV2 and TRBJ2-3, with D unclear. The CDR3 has 12 residues. Germline CDR1 and CDR2: SNHLY and FYNNEI. Trimming took off 5 bases at V and 2 bases at J, with 5 bases between the two ends.

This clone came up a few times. The CDR3 nucleotides are TGTGCCAGTCGGGACAGTTTGAACACTGAAGCTTTCTTT. Translation: CASRDSLNTEAFF. V gene TRBV19 combines with J gene TRBJ1-1; 7 positions agree with TRBD1. Germline V gene lookup returns CDR1 LNHDA and CDR2 SQIVND (reference sequence). Trimming cost V 8 bases and J 0 bases; bases outside gene matches: 3. This CDR3 spans 13 amino acids.

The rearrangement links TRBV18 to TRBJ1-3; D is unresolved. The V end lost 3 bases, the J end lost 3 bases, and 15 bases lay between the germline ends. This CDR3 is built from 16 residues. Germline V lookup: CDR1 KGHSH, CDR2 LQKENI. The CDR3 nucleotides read TGTGCCAGCTCACCCGGAGGCACGAGTCGTGGAAACACCATATATTTT. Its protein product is CASSPGGTSRGNTIYF.

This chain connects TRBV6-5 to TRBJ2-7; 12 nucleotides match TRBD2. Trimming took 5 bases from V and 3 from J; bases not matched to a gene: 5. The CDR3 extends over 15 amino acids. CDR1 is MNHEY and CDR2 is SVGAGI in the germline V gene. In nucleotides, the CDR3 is TGTGCCAGCAGTCCTAGCGGGAGGGCCATCTACGAGCAGTACTTC. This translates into CASSPSGRAIYEQYF.

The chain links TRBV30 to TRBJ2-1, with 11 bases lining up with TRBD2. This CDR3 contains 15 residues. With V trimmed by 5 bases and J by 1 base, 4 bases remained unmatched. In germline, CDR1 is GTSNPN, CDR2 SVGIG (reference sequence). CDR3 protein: CAWRTSGSSYNEQFF. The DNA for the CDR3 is TGTGCCTGGCGAACTAGCGGGAGTTCCTACAATGAGCAGTTCTTC.

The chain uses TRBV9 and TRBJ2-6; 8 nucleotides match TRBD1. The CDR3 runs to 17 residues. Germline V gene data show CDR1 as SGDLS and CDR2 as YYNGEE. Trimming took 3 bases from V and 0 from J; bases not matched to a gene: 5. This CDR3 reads CASSAGTGVSGANVLTF. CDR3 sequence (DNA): TGTGCCAGCAGCGCGGGGACAGGCGTCTCTGGGGCCAACGTCCTGACTTTC.

In DNA, the CDR3 is TGTGCCTGGATCATTGGGCCCCTCGAGCAGTACTTC. Translating gives CAWIIGPLEQYF. The J gene is TRBJ2-7, the V gene TRBV30; D unclear. This CDR3 contains 12 residues. The germline V and J ends were trimmed by 4 bases and 6 bases, with 13 bases remaining between them. Germline CDR1 is GTSNPN and CDR2 is SVGIG (reference sequence).

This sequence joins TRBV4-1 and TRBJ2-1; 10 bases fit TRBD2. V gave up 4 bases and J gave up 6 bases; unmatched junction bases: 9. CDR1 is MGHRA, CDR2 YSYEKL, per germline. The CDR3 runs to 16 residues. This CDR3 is CASSREPSGSFNEQFF. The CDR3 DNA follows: TGCGCCAGCAGCCGAGAACCTAGCGGGAGTTTCAATGAGCAGTTCTTC.

The CDR3 is CASSYGSNQPQHF. CDR3 bases: TGTGCCAGTAGTTACGGGAGCAATCAGCCCCAGCATTTT. This chain links TRBV19 with TRBJ1-5, with D unclear. The V and J ends lost 5 bases and 1 base respectively, with 6 bases between them. The CDR3 spans 13 residues. Per germline, CDR1 LNHDA and CDR2 SQIVND (reference sequence).

The CDR3: CASSDGLAGAYEQYF. DNA of the CDR3: TGCGCCAGCAGTGACGGACTAGCGGGAGCCTACGAGCAGTACTTC. J is TRBJ2-7 and V is TRBV5-1, with 13 bases that match TRBD2. The CDR3 has 15 residues. CDR1 SGHRS and CDR2 YFSETQ come from the germline V gene. J lost 2 bases, V lost 5 bases, and 4 bases had no gene match.

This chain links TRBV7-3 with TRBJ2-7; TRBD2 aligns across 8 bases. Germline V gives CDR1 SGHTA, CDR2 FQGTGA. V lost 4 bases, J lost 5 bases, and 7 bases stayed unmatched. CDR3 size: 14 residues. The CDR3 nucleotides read TGTGCCAGCAGCTATGCGGGAGGCGGCGACGAGCAGTACTTC. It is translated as CASSYAGGGDEQYF.

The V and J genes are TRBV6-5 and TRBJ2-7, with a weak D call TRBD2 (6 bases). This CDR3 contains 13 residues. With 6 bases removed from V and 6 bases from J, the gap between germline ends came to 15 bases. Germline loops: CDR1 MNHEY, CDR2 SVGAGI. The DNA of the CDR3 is TGTGCCAGCAGCCCCCCGAACGGGGGCGAGCAGTACTTC. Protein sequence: CASSPPNGGEQYF.

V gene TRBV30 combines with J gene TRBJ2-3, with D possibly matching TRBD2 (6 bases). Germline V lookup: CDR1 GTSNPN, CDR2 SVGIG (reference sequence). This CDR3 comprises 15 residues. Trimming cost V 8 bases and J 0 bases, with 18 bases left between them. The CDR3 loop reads CAGRSAGRSTDTQYF. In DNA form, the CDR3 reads TGTGCCGGCCGCTCAGCGGGCCGGAGCACAGATACGCAGTATTTT.

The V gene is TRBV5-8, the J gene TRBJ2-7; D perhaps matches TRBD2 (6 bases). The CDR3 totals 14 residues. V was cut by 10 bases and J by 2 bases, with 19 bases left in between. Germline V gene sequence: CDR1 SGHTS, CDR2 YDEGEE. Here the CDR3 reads CAGPLAVKTYEQYF. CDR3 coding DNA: TGTGCCGGACCCTTAGCGGTTAAAACCTACGAGCAGTACTTC.

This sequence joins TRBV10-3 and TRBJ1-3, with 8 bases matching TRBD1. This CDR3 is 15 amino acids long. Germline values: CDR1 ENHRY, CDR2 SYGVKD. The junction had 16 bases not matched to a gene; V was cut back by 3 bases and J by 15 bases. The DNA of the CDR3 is TGTGCCATCAGTGATGGAGGGACAGGTCTTCGAACGGGATATTTT. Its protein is CAISDGGTGLRTGYF.

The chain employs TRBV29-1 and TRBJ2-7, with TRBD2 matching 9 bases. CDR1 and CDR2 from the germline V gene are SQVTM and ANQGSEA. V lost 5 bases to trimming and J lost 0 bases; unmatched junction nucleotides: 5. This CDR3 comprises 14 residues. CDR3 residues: CSVSVAGVSYEQYF. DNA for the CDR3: TGCAGCGTTTCTGTAGCGGGAGTCTCCTACGAGCAGTACTTC.